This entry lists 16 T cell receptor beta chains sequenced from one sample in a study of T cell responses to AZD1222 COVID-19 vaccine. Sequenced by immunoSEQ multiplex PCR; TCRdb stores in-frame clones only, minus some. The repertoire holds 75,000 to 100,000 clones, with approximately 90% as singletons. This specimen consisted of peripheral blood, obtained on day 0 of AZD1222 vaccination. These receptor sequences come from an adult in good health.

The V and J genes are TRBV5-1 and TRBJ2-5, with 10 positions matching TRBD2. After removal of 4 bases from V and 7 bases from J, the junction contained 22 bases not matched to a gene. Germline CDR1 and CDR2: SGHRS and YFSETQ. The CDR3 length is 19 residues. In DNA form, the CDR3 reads TGCGCCAGCAGCCTGCAAACAACCACTAGCGGGGCCCTGCATGGGACCCAGTACTTC. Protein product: CASSLQTTTSGALHGTQYF. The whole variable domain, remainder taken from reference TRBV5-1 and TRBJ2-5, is KAGVTQTPRYLIKTRGQQVTLSCSPISGHRSVSWYQQTPGQGLQFLFEYFSETQRNKGNFPGRFSGRQFSNSRSEMNVSTLELGDSALYLCASSLQTTTSGALHGTQYFGPGTRLLVL.

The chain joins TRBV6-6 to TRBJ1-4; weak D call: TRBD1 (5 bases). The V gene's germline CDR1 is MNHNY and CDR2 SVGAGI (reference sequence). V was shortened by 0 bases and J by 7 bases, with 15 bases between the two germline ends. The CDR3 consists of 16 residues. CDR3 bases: TGTGCCAGCAGTTACTCCTCGGCAGGTGGGGGTGAAAAACTGTTTTTT. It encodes CASSYSSAGGGEKLFF.

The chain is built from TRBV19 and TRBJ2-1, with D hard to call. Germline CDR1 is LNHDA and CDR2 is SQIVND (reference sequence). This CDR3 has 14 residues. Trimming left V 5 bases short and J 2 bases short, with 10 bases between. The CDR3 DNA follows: TGTGCCAGTAGTCCCAACCCCCCCTACAATGAGCAGTTCTTC. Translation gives CASSPNPPYNEQFF.

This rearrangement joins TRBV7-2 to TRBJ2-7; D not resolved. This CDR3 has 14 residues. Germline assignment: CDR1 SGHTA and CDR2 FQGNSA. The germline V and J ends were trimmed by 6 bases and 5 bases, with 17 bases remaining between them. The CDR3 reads CASSHSHNADEQYF. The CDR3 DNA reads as TGTGCCAGCAGTCATAGCCACAACGCGGACGAGCAGTACTTC. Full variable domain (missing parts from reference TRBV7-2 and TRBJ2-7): GAGVSQSPSNKVTEKGKDVELRCDPISGHTALYWYRQSLGQGLEFLIYFQGNSAPDKSGLPSDRFSAERTGGSVSTLTIQRTQQEDSAVYLCASSHSHNADEQYFGPGTRLTVT.

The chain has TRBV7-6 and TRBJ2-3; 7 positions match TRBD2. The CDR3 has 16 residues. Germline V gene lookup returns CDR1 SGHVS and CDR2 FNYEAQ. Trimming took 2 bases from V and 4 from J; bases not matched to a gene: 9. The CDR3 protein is CASSLIGGGVADTQYF. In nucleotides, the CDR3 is TGTGCCAGCAGCTTAATCGGGGGAGGGGTTGCAGATACGCAGTATTTT. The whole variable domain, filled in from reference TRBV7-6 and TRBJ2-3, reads GAGVSQSPRYKVTKRGQDVALRCDPISGHVSLYWYRQALGQGPEFLTYFNYEAQQDKSGLPNDRFSAERPEGSISTLTIQRTEQRDSAMYRCASSLIGGGVADTQYFGPGTRLTVL.

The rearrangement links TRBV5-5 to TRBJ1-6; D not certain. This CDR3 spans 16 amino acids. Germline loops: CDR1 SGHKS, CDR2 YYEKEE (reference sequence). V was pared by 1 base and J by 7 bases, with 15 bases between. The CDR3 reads CASSLLGTAVNSPLHF. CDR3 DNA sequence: TGTGCCAGCAGCTTGTTAGGAACAGCCGTCAATTCACCCCTCCACTTT. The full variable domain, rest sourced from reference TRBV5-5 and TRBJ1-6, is DAGVTQSPTHLIKTRGQQVTLRCSPISGHKSVSWYQQVLGQGPQFIFQYYEKEERGRGNFPDRFSARQFPNYSSELNVNALLLGDSALYLCASSLLGTAVNSPLHFGNGTRLTVT.

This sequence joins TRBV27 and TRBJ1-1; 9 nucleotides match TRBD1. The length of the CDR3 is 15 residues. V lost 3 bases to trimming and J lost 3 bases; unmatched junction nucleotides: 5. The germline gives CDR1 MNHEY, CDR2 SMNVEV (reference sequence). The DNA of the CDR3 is TGTGCCAGCAGTTTGGACAGGGGAAGGCACACTGAAGCTTTCTTT. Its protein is CASSLDRGRHTEAFF.

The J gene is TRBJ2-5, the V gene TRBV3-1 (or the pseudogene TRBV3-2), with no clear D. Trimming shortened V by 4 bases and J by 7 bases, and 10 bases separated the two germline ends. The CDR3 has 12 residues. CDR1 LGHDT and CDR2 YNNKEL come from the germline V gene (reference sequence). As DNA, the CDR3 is TGTGCCAGCAGCCTACCCCTTGCGACCCAGTACTTC. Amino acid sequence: CASSLPLATQYF.

CDR3 in DNA: TGTGCCAGCAGTTACCCCGGGACTAGCGGGGGTGAGCAGTTCTTC. Protein sequence: CASSYPGTSGGEQFF. The chain is built from TRBV6-2 or TRBV6-3 and TRBJ2-1; 14 nucleotides agree with TRBD2. This CDR3 is 15 amino acids long. V shed 2 bases, J shed 9 bases, and the junction held 3 bases outside the gene matches. Germline V CDR1 and CDR2: MNHEY, SVGEGT.

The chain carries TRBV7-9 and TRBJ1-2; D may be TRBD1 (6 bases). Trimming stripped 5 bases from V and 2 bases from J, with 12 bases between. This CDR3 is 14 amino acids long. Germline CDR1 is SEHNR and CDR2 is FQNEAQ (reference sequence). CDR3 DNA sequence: TGTGCCAGCAGCCCCCCAGGGGTAAACTATGGCTACACCTTC. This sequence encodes CASSPPGVNYGYTF.

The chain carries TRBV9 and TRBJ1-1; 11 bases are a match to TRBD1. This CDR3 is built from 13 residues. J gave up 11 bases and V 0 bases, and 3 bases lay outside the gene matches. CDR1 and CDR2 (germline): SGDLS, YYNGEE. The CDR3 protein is CASSVEGTGGAFF. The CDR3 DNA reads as TGTGCCAGCAGCGTAGAAGGGACAGGGGGGGCTTTCTTT.

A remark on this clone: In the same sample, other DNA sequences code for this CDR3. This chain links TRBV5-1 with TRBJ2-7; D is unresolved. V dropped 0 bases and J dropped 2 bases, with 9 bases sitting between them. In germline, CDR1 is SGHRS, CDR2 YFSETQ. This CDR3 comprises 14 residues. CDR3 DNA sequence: TGCGCCAGCAGCTTGGTGGTCAGCCCCTACGAGCAGTACTTC. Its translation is CASSLVVSPYEQYF.

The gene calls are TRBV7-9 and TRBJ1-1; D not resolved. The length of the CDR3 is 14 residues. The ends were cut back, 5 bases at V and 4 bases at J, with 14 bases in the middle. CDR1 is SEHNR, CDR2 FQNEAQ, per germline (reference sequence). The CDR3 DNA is TGTGCCAGCAGCCTAAGGGCCGAGCCCACTGAAGCTTTCTTT. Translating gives CASSLRAEPTEAFF.

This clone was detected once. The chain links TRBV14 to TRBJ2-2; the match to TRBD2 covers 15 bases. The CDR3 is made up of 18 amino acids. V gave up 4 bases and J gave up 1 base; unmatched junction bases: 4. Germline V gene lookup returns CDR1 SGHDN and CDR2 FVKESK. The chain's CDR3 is CASSPTGLAGGNTGELFF. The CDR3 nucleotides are TGTGCCAGCAGCCCCACGGGACTAGCGGGGGGGAACACCGGGGAGCTGTTTTTT.

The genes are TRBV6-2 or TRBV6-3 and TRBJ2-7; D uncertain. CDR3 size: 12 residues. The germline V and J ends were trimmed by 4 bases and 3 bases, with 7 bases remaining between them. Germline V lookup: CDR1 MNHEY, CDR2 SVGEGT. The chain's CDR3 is CASSLSNYEQYF. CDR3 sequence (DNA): TGTGCCAGCAGTTTAAGCAACTACGAGCAGTACTTC.

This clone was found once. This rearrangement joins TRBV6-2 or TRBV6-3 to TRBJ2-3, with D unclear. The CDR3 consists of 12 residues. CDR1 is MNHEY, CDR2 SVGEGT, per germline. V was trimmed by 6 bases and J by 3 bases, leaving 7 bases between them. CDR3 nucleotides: TGTGCCAGCAGCTCAGAAACAGATACGCAGTATTTT. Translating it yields CASSSETDTQYF.